This entry lists 19 T cell receptor beta chains sequenced from one sample in a study of somatic mutations in cytotoxic T cells in rheumatoid arthritis. Sequencing was performed with immunoSEQ multiplex PCR; in TCRdb, only in-frame clones are kept and a portion is missing. The sample holds about 27,000 clones, around 74% seen once. Material: CD8+ T cells sorted from blood. The receptors stem from a woman under 30 in good health.

This rearrangement joins TRBV27 to TRBJ1-1; TRBD1 agrees at 7 bases. The length of the CDR3 is 15 residues. V shed 7 bases, J shed 4 bases, and the junction held 12 bases outside the gene matches. From germline, CDR1 is MNHEY and CDR2 SMNVEV (reference sequence). This CDR3 reads CASKPRRGGFTEAFF. The DNA for the CDR3 is TGTGCCAGCAAACCTCGCAGGGGGGGCTTCACTGAAGCTTTCTTT.

This chain links TRBV7-8 with TRBJ2-5; no definite D call. The CDR3 consists of 13 residues. The V end was cut by 3 bases, the J end by 4 bases, with 9 bases between. Germline loops: CDR1 SGHVS, CDR2 FQNEAQ. Written as DNA, the CDR3 is TGTGCCAGCAGCTTCGGATATGGAGAGACCCAGTACTTC. Translation: CASSFGYGETQYF.

This chain joins TRBV7-9 and TRBJ2-5; 12 nucleotides align to TRBD1. CDR3 length: 17 amino acids. Germline-derived CDR1 and CDR2 are SEHNR and FQNEAQ (reference sequence). With 0 bases clipped from V and 5 bases from J, the junction kept 7 bases outside the gene matches. CDR3 amino acids: CASSLATGTGGRETQYF. Written as DNA, the CDR3 is TGTGCCAGCAGCTTAGCTACAGGGACAGGGGGCCGTGAGACCCAGTACTTC.

This clone was seen a single time. The chain carries TRBV15 and TRBJ2-7; possibly TRBD2 for D (5 bases). The CDR3 runs 13 residues. CDR1 LNHNV and CDR2 YYDKDF come from the germline V gene (reference sequence). Trimming took 3 bases from V and 6 from J, leaving 12 bases between them. CDR3 in DNA: TGTGCCACCAGCAGGGGGAGAATAGCCGAGCAGTACGTC. Protein product: CATSRGRIAEQYV.

This clone was detected only a few times. The chain combines TRBV6-6 with TRBJ2-3; D remains unclear. The CDR3 covers 14 residues. Deletions cut 1 base from V and 3 bases from J, with 8 bases between. Looked up from germline, CDR1 is MNHNY and CDR2 is SVGAGI (reference sequence). Here the CDR3 reads CASSYLGSTDTQYF. The CDR3 bases are TGTGCCAGCAGTTACTTGGGCAGTACAGATACGCAGTATTTT.

This chain joins TRBV10-2 and TRBJ2-3; D is possibly TRBD2 (5 bases). This CDR3 has 14 amino acids. With 9 bases removed from V and 4 bases from J, the gap between germline ends came to 17 bases. CDR1 is WSHSY and CDR2 is SAAADI in the germline V gene. The DNA of the CDR3 is TGCGCCAGTCAGGACTCCGGGATCCCAGATACGCAGTATTTT. Translation: CASQDSGIPDTQYF.

V is TRBV7-9 and J is TRBJ1-1; D remains ambiguous. Germline V gene sequence: CDR1 SEHNR, CDR2 FQNEAQ (reference sequence). V gave up 5 bases and J gave up 5 bases, with 12 bases separating them. CDR3 size: 13 residues. The CDR3 region has the DNA TGTGCCAGCAGCCCCCCATGGGGAACTGAAGCTTTCTTT. It is translated as CASSPPWGTEAFF.

This chain's CDR3 is CASRGMERGSYEQYV. The CDR3 DNA reads TGTGCCAGTCGAGGGATGGAGCGGGGCTCCTACGAGCAGTACGTC. This chain uses TRBV28 with TRBJ2-7; 7 nucleotides match TRBD2. The J segment lost 0 bases and the V segment lost 9 bases, leaving 11 bases of the junction unmatched. CDR1 MDHEN and CDR2 SYDVKM come from the germline V gene. The CDR3 runs 15 residues.

The chain carries TRBV4-2 and TRBJ2-7; D may match TRBD1 or TRBD2 (5 bases each). Germline V gene data show CDR1 as LGHNA and CDR2 as YNFKEQ. V was trimmed by 2 bases and J by 0 bases, leaving 11 bases between them. The CDR3 runs 15 residues. The CDR3 here is CASSQRGGSSYEQYF. The CDR3 coding sequence is TGTGCCAGCAGCCAAAGGGGCGGGTCCTCCTACGAGCAGTACTTC.

The V call is TRBV28, the J call TRBJ2-1; 8 nucleotides align to TRBD1. Trimming cost V 2 bases and J 3 bases; bases outside gene matches: 6. The CDR3 is 16 residues long. The germline gives CDR1 MDHEN, CDR2 SYDVKM. The CDR3 spells CASSLILTGVYNEQFF. The CDR3 DNA is TGTGCCAGCAGTTTAATACTGACAGGGGTCTACAATGAGCAGTTCTTC.

CDR3: CASSLGGAGELFF. Written as DNA, the CDR3 is TGTGCCAGCAGCTTAGGGGGGGCCGGGGAGCTGTTTTTT. This chain uses TRBV7-9 with TRBJ2-2; possible D gene TRBD2, 6 bases. CDR1 and CDR2 from the germline V gene are SEHNR and FQNEAQ (reference sequence). Trimming pared 1 base from V and 6 bases from J, leaving 6 bases between. The CDR3 extends over 13 amino acids.

This clone was observed a few times. Compared with germline, one end of the junction differs, possibly owing to a read error. The chain employs TRBV7-6 and TRBJ1-3, with 8 bases aligning to TRBD1. This CDR3 region has 13 residues. Looked up from germline, CDR1 is SGHVS and CDR2 is FNYEAQ. CDR3 protein: CASSLGEGTGFRF. Written as DNA, the CDR3 is TGTGCCAGCAGCTTAGGCGAAGGGACAGGTTTTCGGTTT. Supplemented by reference TRBV7-6 and TRBJ1-3, the full variable domain reads GAGVSQSPRYKVTKRGQDVALRCDPISGHVSLYWYRQALGQGPEFLTYFNYEAQQDKSGLPNDRFSAERPEGSISTLTIQRTEQRDSAMYRCASSLGEGTGFRFGEGSWLTVV.

This chain connects TRBV2 to TRBJ1-2; D uncertain. CDR1 SNHLY and CDR2 FYNNEI come from the germline V gene. V was shortened by 3 bases and J by 3 bases, with 11 bases between the two germline ends. The CDR3 runs to 14 residues. The CDR3 is CASSDSGVYYGYTF. The CDR3, as DNA: TGTGCCAGCAGTGACTCCGGGGTATACTATGGCTACACCTTC.

This rearrangement joins TRBV28 to TRBJ2-7; D gene uncertain. There are 12 residues in the CDR3. Germline V gene lookup returns CDR1 MDHEN and CDR2 SYDVKM. V was trimmed by 6 bases and J by 0 bases, leaving 6 bases between them. The CDR3 nucleotides read TGTGCCAGCAGCGAGAGCTCCTACGAGCAGTACTTC. The encoded protein is CASSESSYEQYF.

The gene calls are TRBV28 and TRBJ2-3, with D possibly TRBD1 on 6 matching bases. This CDR3 region has 14 residues. Trimming took 5 bases from V and 3 from J, leaving 12 bases between them. Germline CDR1 and CDR2: MDHEN and SYDVKM. This CDR3 is CASSHRAGTDTQYF. CDR3 in DNA: TGTGCCAGCAGTCACAGGGCCGGAACAGATACGCAGTATTTT.

The chain couples TRBV28 to TRBJ1-5; perhaps TRBD1 as D (5 bases). Trimming left V 6 bases short and J 5 bases short, with 14 bases between. Germline CDR1 reads MDHEN; CDR2 reads SYDVKM. This CDR3 comprises 14 residues. CDR3 region: CASSYQGYDQPQHF. Here the CDR3 DNA reads TGTGCCAGCAGCTATCAGGGTTACGATCAGCCCCAGCATTTT.

The rearrangement uses TRBV7-9 and TRBJ2-1, with a tentative D call TRBD2 (5 bases). This CDR3 contains 14 residues. Trimming shortened V by 3 bases and J by 6 bases, and 12 bases separated the two germline ends. Germline V gene data show CDR1 as SEHNR and CDR2 as FQNEAQ (reference sequence). For the CDR3, the DNA is TGTGCCAGCAGCTTTCTTAGCCGGGGCAATGAGCAGTTCTTC. Translating it yields CASSFLSRGNEQFF.

This chain uses TRBV30 with TRBJ1-5; unclear D gene. This CDR3 is built from 14 residues. From germline, CDR1 is GTSNPN and CDR2 SVGIG (reference sequence). Trimming removed 5 bases at V and 3 bases at J, with 14 bases between. CDR3 protein: CAWEWKGINQPQHF. The DNA for the CDR3 is TGTGCCTGGGAGTGGAAGGGAATCAATCAGCCCCAGCATTTT.

This clone was counted between two and nine times. The chain combines TRBV2 with TRBJ2-7; D might be TRBD2 (5 bases). Per the germline V gene, CDR1 is SNHLY and CDR2 is FYNNEI. With 6 bases removed from V and 1 base from J, the gap between germline ends came to 13 bases. The CDR3 loop spans 14 amino acids. This CDR3 reads CASREGRLSYEQYV. The CDR3 DNA follows: TGTGCCAGCAGAGAGGGCAGGTTATCCTACGAGCAGTACGTC.